This T cell receptor beta chain was observed in a study of blood T cell repertoires in COVID-19. Study as a whole: Samples taken during acute and convalescent COVID-19 were collected in the United States, Italy and Spain.

This clone was seen a single time. During active infection, Seattle patients enrolled and were then monitored through disease. Trimming at V came to 4 bases and at J to 0 bases, leaving 4 bases not matched to a gene. Germline CDR1 reads LNHDA; CDR2 reads SQIVND (reference sequence). There are 16 residues in the CDR3. Original data processing: Amplification with reference gene primers provided the estimates of nucleated cell counts. Clones were sequenced by immunoSEQ multiplex PCR, and TCRdb holds only the in-frame ones, with some missing. V and J calls and clone size are those listed in that table; D and trimming were worked out from the DNA. In the table there are 70,000 or so clones, roughly four fifths of which are singletons.

This TCR was sampled from a man aged 60 to 75 with COVID-19, enrolled during active disease. The sequenced material came from peripheral blood. The J gene is TRBJ1-1, the V gene TRBV19; 11 bases align to TRBD1. CDR3 nucleotide sequence: TGTGCCAGTAGTACGGGACAGGGGGTTTTGAACACTGAAGCTTTCTTT. Translating gives CASSTGQGVLNTEAFF.